Listed below are T cell receptor beta chains from one sample, sequenced in a study of T cells in localized non-small cell lung cancer. The method was immunoSEQ multiplex PCR; TCRdb's version includes in-frame clones alone and lacks a portion of them. The data contain 70,000 to 80,000 clones, approximately 90% of them singletons. The sequenced sample was peripheral blood, obtained before any cancer treatment. The receptors were sampled from a woman aged 35-70 years with stage I squamous cell lung carcinoma. The CDR3 runs from the conserved cysteine through the conserved F or W. The D gene is left open where the match is weak. Some rows mark clone size as missing; the rest say once, few, many or name a class of expanded clone.

j_call v_call d_call clone_size cdr3_nt cdr3_aa
TRBJ1-5 TRBV4-1 - - TGCGCCAGCAGCCAAGCTAGTCAGTTACAGTTGAATCAGCCCCAGCATTTT CASSQASQLQLNQPQHF
TRBJ2-2 TRBV25-1 - once TGTGCCAGCAGGGGGCTTGGCACCGGGGAGCTGTTTTTT CASRGLGTGELFF
TRBJ2-7 TRBV2 TRBD1 - TGTGCCAGCAGTGAAGCCCCGGGACAGAAATACGAGCAGTACTTC CASSEAPGQKYEQYF
TRBJ1-3 TRBV5-1 - - TGCGCCAGCAGCTTGACAGACCCTTCTGGAAACACCATATATTTT CASSLTDPSGNTIYF
TRBJ2-3 TRBV5-1 TRBD1 few TGCGCCAGCAGCGCCAGGGGGTCCGCAGATACGCAGTATTTT CASSARGSADTQYF
TRBJ2-3 TRBV19 - - TGTGCCAGTACCATCCCACCCATAGGGAGTAGCACAGATACGCAGTATTTT CASTIPPIGSSTDTQYF
TRBJ1-1 TRBV5-1 - - TGCGCCAGCAGCTTGGGTTACGGAGTTGAAGCTTTCTTT CASSLGYGVEAFF
TRBJ1-3 TRBV19 - - TGTGCCAGTAAGGGCAGGGAGGTACTAAAGTTTGGAAACACCATATATTTT CASKGREVLKFGNTIYF
TRBJ1-6 TRBV18 - - TGTGCCAGCTCACCACGGCAGGTTGATAATTCACCCCTCCACTTT CASSPRQVDNSPLHF
TRBJ2-1 TRBV6-1 - - TGTGCCAGCAGTGTAGACAAGAGCTCCTACAATGAGCAGTTCTTC CASSVDKSSYNEQFF
TRBJ1-2 TRBV6-1 - - TGTGCCAGCAGTGATTTCACGGAATGGGCCCTCTATGGCTACACCTTC CASSDFTEWALYGYTF
TRBJ1-5 TRBV18 - - TGTGCCAGCTCGCCCAGGGAGGGCAATCAGCCCCAGCATTTT CASSPREGNQPQHF
TRBJ1-6 TRBV7-9 - - TGTGCCAGCAGCACCTCCAAGGAGACCAATTCACCCCTCCACTTT CASSTSKETNSPLHF
TRBJ1-2 TRBV7-3 - - TGTGCCAGCAGCACCTACCTTCTGGCGGATGGCTACACCTTC CASSTYLLADGYTF
TRBJ2-1 TRBV10-3 TRBD2 - TGTGCCATCAGTGAGCGGGGGGACAATGAGCAGTTCTTC CAISERGDNEQFF
TRBJ1-2 TRBV2 TRBD1 - TGTGCCAGCAGTGAACTGCAGGGGGCTACTGGCTACACCTTC CASSELQGATGYTF
TRBJ1-2 TRBV25-1 TRBD1 - TGTGCCAGCAGTGAATCCGGGGGGGTAGGGGGCGGCTATGGCTACACCTTC CASSESGGVGGGYGYTF
TRBJ1-1 TRBV9 - few TGTGCCAGCAGCGTAGAGGGAGGAACTGAAGCTTTCTTT CASSVEGGTEAFF
TRBJ1-4 TRBV5-6 TRBD1 - TGTGCCAGCAGCTTGCGGACAGGGCTGAATGAAAAACTGTTTTTT CASSLRTGLNEKLFF
TRBJ2-7 TRBV7-2 - - TGTGCCAGCAGCTTAGACAGGGTCTTTAACGAGCAGTACTTC CASSLDRVFNEQYF